One TCR beta chain is described in this entry. Which antigen it targets is not known. There are no base qualities to consult, and no much larger clone falls within one base. The cohort comprised around 700 healthy bone marrow donors. At the time of sampling, all cohort members were nominally healthy, though unrecorded immune exposures were likely present. The donor tested CMV seronegative and was one of the 352 seronegative cohort members. A peripheral blood sample was provided by each donor, and peripheral blood mononuclear cells were used for TCR beta sequencing. The Qiagen DNeasy Blood Extraction Kit was used to extract genomic DNA from the blood cell samples. The data stem from a study of cytomegalovirus exposure and HLA in healthy donors (dated by TCRdb to the late 2010s). A note on the overall study: According to an earlier analysis of 550 to 750 of the donors, about 170 million T cells yielded 95 million to 140 million unique TCR beta sequences and 276 Gb of sequence data. Roughly 310 gigabases of sequencing data and around 87 million unique TCR sequences were included in an early release covering roughly 600 HLA-typed donors. Of the roughly 400 genotyped donors, approximately 83% fell in the genetic ancestry cluster associated with self-reported Caucasian donors. The study was designed to test whether signatures of past pathogen exposure could be identified by cataloging public T cell receptors. The study used immunosequencing to profile the T cell repertoires of 666 subjects and linked those repertoires to cytomegalovirus serostatus. Besides the first cohort of 550 to 750 subjects, a separate validation cohort made up of over 95 different subjects was used. The study combined high-throughput TCR immunosequencing, statistical association of individual TCRs with disease status, and machine learning to predict cytomegalovirus infection status. To study patterns of TCR occurrence, a later analysis re-analyzed previously published TCR beta repertoires from 550 to 800 donors and added high-resolution HLA genotyping. Rather than using new phenotypic data, the later analysis identified candidate immune exposures from TCR beta sequences and from how often those sequences occurred across donors. In an earlier analysis of several hundred of the donors, high-throughput TCR beta sequencing was used to judge whether each TCR beta V gene segment behaved as functional or pseudogenic. Donor age, sex, ethnicity and CMV serostatus were compiled alongside the repertoire data. Genome-wide SNP genotypes for about 55% of the roughly 670 donors were used in a later genetic analysis, which treated that subset as a discovery cohort. All discovery cohort repertoires had been generated on a single sequencing platform. Class I and class II HLA loci were covered by the typing at four-digit resolution. The number of typed donors differed by locus: roughly 620-640 for A, B, C, DRB1 and DQB1; 500 to 550 for DQA1; approximately 600 for DPA1; and about 470 for DPB1. Roughly five DR-DQ haplotypes were handled as single units for association and clustering because linkage in the cohort was strong. On average, approximately 250,000 unique TCR beta nucleotide sequences were sequenced per donor among about 400 genotyped donors of the cohort, with 15% to 20% of those sequences being non-productive.

Library preparation used the immunoSEQ multiplex PCR assay. For the multiplex PCR, a mixture combining 60 forward primers for TCR Vbeta segments and 13 reverse primers for TCR Jbeta segments was used. The CDR3 region of rearranged TCR beta genes was amplified from genomic DNA by a multiplex PCR assay. The amplified TCR beta libraries were sequenced on the Illumina HiSeq System as 87-base-pair reads. The published analysis was carried out like this. A later analysis tallied roughly 78 million unique TCR beta chains across the 700 or so repertoires, and about 12 million of those chains were shared by two or more donors. A nearest-neighbor algorithm error-corrected the raw reads and collapsed the reads into unique sequences, merging closely related sequences to remove PCR and sequencing errors. V, D and J gene segments were assigned by aligning CDR3 sequences to IMGT reference sequences. For a sequence to be retained, a match of at least six nucleotides was required to both a V gene segment and a J gene segment. Rearrangements were classified as productive when the CDR3 lacked stop codons and remained in frame with V and J, and all other rearrangements were classified as non-productive. CDR3 was defined according to IMGT convention as the region running from the second conserved V-encoded cysteine to the conserved J-encoded phenylalanine. Sequences without an unambiguous match to a single V gene segment were excluded from the earlier analysis of about 640 of the donors. In an earlier analysis of a few hundred of the donors, V segments were called functional above 56.7% productive rearrangements and were called segregating when the between-donor standard deviation exceeded 5%. A statistical classification framework was developed to diagnose cytomegalovirus status using the catalog of TCR beta chain sequences. In a later analysis, TCR nucleotide sequences were compared against IMGT/GENE-DB human TR gene sequences so that V and J genes could be assigned. In a later analysis, CDR3 sequences and most-parsimonious VDJ recombination scenarios were assigned using the TCRdist pipeline. In a later analysis, each TCR beta chain was defined by its CDR3 amino acid sequence together with its V-gene family, and reads lacking a unique V-gene family were excluded. In a later analysis, a few hundred highly shared, low-generation-probability nucleotide sequences were removed to address suspected cross-contamination and a sequencing artifact. A later analysis calculated a clonal expansion index for each public chain from normalized within-repertoire ranks of inferred template counts. A later analysis computed generation probabilities with a VDJ recombination model fitted to out-of-frame rearrangements, and checked the results against IGoR. A later analysis scored TCR-TCR, TCR-HLA and TCR-CMV co-occurrence with hypergeometric tests, applying a repertoire-size bias correction to TCR pairs. In a later analysis, false discovery rates were estimated by permuting HLA or CMV assignments 20 times. A later analysis grouped co-occurring TCRs with DBSCAN, adding TCRdist sequence similarity when clustering within HLA-allele-positive subsets. For co-occurrence clustering, repertoires with fewer than 30,000 or more than 120,000 public chains were excluded, along with four to six repertoires with anomalous nucleotide sharing. In TCRdb, the immuneACCESS table is reduced to in-frame sequences with V and J assigned. These tables do not hold every clone; where another copy was compared, an unresolved V gene accounts for under half, and the others remain unexplained. V and J calls and clone size are given by that table; D and trimming were obtained from the DNA. The sample table records around 170,000 clones; roughly 80% of these occur just once. 0.38% of the sample is in the top ten clones.

Overall results and qualifications from the work: Presence/absence analyses assumed roughly uniform sequencing depth across donors, an assumption that may not hold. A later analysis found that most CMV-associated TCR beta chains appeared HLA-restricted, with HLA associations seemingly driven largely by CMV exposure. It was suggested by the authors that the approach could potentially be generalized to other disease states and immunological phenotypes. The only immune exposure information available for the cohort was CMV serostatus. A later analysis found that HLA-associated TCR beta chains were more clonally expanded and had lower generation probabilities than equally common non-associated chains. In both the original and validation cohorts, the classifier was reported to diagnose cytomegalovirus status with high specificity and sensitivity. In an earlier analysis of some 540 of the donors, most TCR beta V segments appeared in productive rearrangements about 90% or about 30% of the time, broadly matching IMGT annotations. When HLA alleles, especially DR and DQ, strongly co-occurred, attributing TCR associations to individual alleles was difficult. Because some donors lacked HLA typing at each locus, the association tests relied only on the typed subset. Compared with the approximately 700-donor mean, donors in an Asian-associated ancestry cluster had fewer N-insertions in productive TCRs, according to a later genetic analysis. A later analysis reported that several top co-occurrence clusters appeared linked to parvovirus B19, influenza, CMV and Epstein-Barr virus. In vitro tests confirmed that three of the cytomegalovirus-associated TCR beta chains recognize cytomegalovirus antigens. In a later analysis, the rate of TCR association differed among HLA loci, with DRB1 alleles having the most associated TCRs and HLA-C alleles having the fewest. This cohort had only TCR beta chains sequenced, and the lack of alpha or paired-chain data limited which features could be detected. The earlier analysis of fewer than 750 of the donors excluded 15 to 20 rarely observed V segments, including chromosome 9 orphons, because counts were too low. While some public TCRs were present in many individuals, most TCR sequences turned up only very rarely across donors. The study gave a list of 150 to 200 TCR beta chains associated with cytomegalovirus. At a false discovery rate of 0.05, a later analysis linked fewer than 20,000 TCR beta sequences to specific HLA alleles. A further reported finding was that TCR beta sequences accurately predicted the HLA-A and HLA-B alleles for most subjects in the first cohort. An association between a missense DCLRE1C variant and V-gene and J-gene trimming of TCR beta chains was found in a later genetic analysis and replicated in an independent cohort. Correlated functional status among segregating V segments might reflect linkage disequilibrium, but an unknown experimental factor could not be ruled out. Some IMGT-functional V segments, including TRBV6-2 and TRBV6-3, could not be distinguished by the 87-base-pair reads and were therefore excluded. A cluster of highly shared sequence variants was judged likely to be a technical artifact of the sequencing pipeline.

The V end gives up 6 bases and the J end 5 bases, leaving 7 bases in the junction not matched to a gene. Reading from cysteine to phenylalanine, the CDR3 counts 14 amino acids. Here the CDR3 DNA is all that survives: 42 bases in frame from base 1. CDR1 is given as SGHKS and CDR2 as YYEKEE, both from the germline V gene (reference sequence). Here the chain combines TRBV5-5 and TRBJ2-5, and 10 junction bases match TRBD2. This receptor was taken from a boy aged 2 to 10 in good health and CMV-seronegative. The sequenced material came from PBMCs. The bases are TGTGCCAGCAACCAAGCGGGAGGGGTGGAGACCCAGTACTTC. This translates into CASNQAGGVETQYF.